This TCR beta chain was found in a study of T-cell memory formation after mild COVID-19. On the study more broadly: TCR clusters were mostly donor specific.

Trimming pared 5 bases from V and 2 bases from J, leaving 9 bases between. Germline CDR1 MNHEY, CDR2 SVGAGI. The CDR3 is made up of 13 amino acids. The table lists this clonotype with a few counts. Its cognate antigen is unknown. Overall study findings and caveats: Whether day 37 second-wave clones are SARS-CoV-2-specific was not confirmed. That cross-reactive memory joined was suggested by some responding clones appearing in pre-infection memory. Mainly CM and EM harbored the contracting CD4+ clones; mainly EMRA harbored the CD8+ ones.

TCRdb re-analysed the 5' RACE reads in MiXCR, keeping a single row per CDR3 protein. The sample contains roughly 280,000 distinct CDR3 sequences, less than 9.5% of which appear only once. This TCR derives from a man aged 18 to 35 who had mild COVID-19 (a few samples of this study predate the infection). Cell type and time point are not known. The genes are TRBV6-5 and TRBJ1-2, with a weak D call TRBD1 (5 bases). Material for sequencing was PBMCs or a T cell subset sorted from them (not recorded which). CDR3 residues: CASSPRQNYGYTF. In DNA form, the CDR3 reads TGTGCCAGCAGTCCCCGACAGAACTATGGCTACACCTTC.